A selection of T cell receptor beta chains follows, all from one sample in a study of cytomegalovirus exposure and HLA in healthy donors. Using immunoSEQ multiplex PCR, the repertoire was profiled, and TCRdb retains in-frame clones only, with some absent. The sample yields roughly 120,000 clones, more than 75% seen once. What was sequenced was PBMCs. The receptors originated from a man in his forties or fifties in good health and CMV-seronegative. Both conserved end residues are part of each CDR3. A D gene is named only where the DNA matches it firmly. Some rows have no size entry. The others give once, few or many, or a class for an expanded clone.

V gene	J gene	clone size	D gene	CDR3 DNA	CDR3 protein
TRBV9	TRBJ2-1	.	.	TGTGCCAGCAGCGAGGGAGGTGGTCCGGTGAATGAGCAGTTCTTC	CASSEGGGPVNEQFF
TRBV6-1	TRBJ2-1	.	TRBD1	TGTGCCAGCAGTGGGACAGGGTACAATGAGCAGTTCTTC	CASSGTGYNEQFF
TRBV5-4	TRBJ2-7	few	.	TGTGCCAGCAGCTTGCGGACGGACATCGAGTACTTC	CASSLRTDIEYF
TRBV2	TRBJ2-7	.	TRBD1	TGTGCCAGCAGGAGGGACAGGGGATCCTACGAGCAGTACTTC	CASRRDRGSYEQYF
TRBV2	TRBJ2-7	.	.	TGTGCCAGCCATCGGGGAGGTACAAACTACGAGCAGTACTTC	CASHRGGTNYEQYF
TRBV9	TRBJ1-2	.	.	TGTGCCAGCAGCCCCCTACAGGGTTGGAACTATGGCTACACCTTC	CASSPLQGWNYGYTF
TRBV7-3	TRBJ2-1	.	.	TGTGCCAGCAGCCTTCTCGGGGGTCCCTCCTACAATGAGCAGTTCTTC	CASSLLGGPSYNEQFF
TRBV7-2	TRBJ2-7	once	TRBD1	TGTGCCAGCAGCTTTTTACAGGGGCACTCCTACGAGCAGTACTTC	CASSFLQGHSYEQYF
TRBV28	TRBJ1-5	.	.	TGTGCCAGCGGCTATAGATCGGGTAGCAATCAGCCCCAGCATTTT	CASGYRSGSNQPQHF
TRBV28	TRBJ2-2	.	.	TGTGCCAGCAGCCACCGGTCTCTTTCCCCCGGGGAGCTGTTTTTT	CASSHRSLSPGELFF
TRBV6-1	TRBJ2-5	once	.	TGTGCCAGCAGTGAAGAGACCCCTAGGTACCAAGAGACCCAGTACTTC	CASSEETPRYQETQYF
TRBV4-1	TRBJ2-7	.	TRBD1	TGCGCCAGCAGCCAAGGGACAGGGAACCTAGCCTACGAGCAGTACTTC	CASSQGTGNLAYEQYF
TRBV11-2	TRBJ2-1	.	TRBD2	TGTGCCAGCACACTAGCGGGGGGGCTATACAATGAGCAGTTCTTC	CASTLAGGLYNEQFF
TRBV7-2	TRBJ1-2	.	TRBD1	TGTGCCAGCAGCAGCTACAGGGGTGGCTACACCTTC	CASSSYRGGYTF
TRBV13	TRBJ1-6	.	TRBD1	TGTGCCAGCAGTTCCGGGACAGGGGTAAATCATAATTCACCCCTCCACTTT	CASSSGTGVNHNSPLHF
TRBV18	TRBJ1-1	.	TRBD1	TGTGCCAGCTCACCGGGACAGGACACTGAAGCTTTCTTT	CASSPGQDTEAFF
TRBV5-4	TRBJ1-1	.	TRBD1	TGTGCCAGCAGCACAAGGACAGGTAAAGCTTTCTTT	CASSTRTGKAFF
TRBV7-9	TRBJ1-5	few	.	TGTGCCAGCAGCCCACAGGGAATCGAGCAGCCCCAGCATTTT	CASSPQGIEQPQHF
TRBV30	TRBJ2-5	few	.	TGTGCCTGGAGTGTCGGAGAGACCCAGTACTTC	CAWSVGETQYF
TRBV13	TRBJ2-7	.	.	TGTGCCAGCAGCTTAGGCCCGGGGAAGTTGGACGAGCAGTACTTC	CASSLGPGKLDEQYF
TRBV5-4	TRBJ1-1	.	.	TGTGCCAGCAGCCCAGGGTATATGAACACTGAAGCTTTCTTT	CASSPGYMNTEAFF
TRBV12-1	TRBJ1-3	.	.	TGTGCCAGCAGCCACCCGGACAGGGTTGGAAACACCATATATTTT	CASSHPDRVGNTIYF
TRBV9	TRBJ2-2	.	TRBD2	TGTGCCAGCAGCCCCTCGGGGGGGGGATGGGCCGGGGAGCTGTTTTTT	CASSPSGGGWAGELFF
TRBV7-9	TRBJ2-2	.	TRBD1	TGTGCCAGCAGCGCGCAGGGACAGGGAAACACCGGGGAGCTGTTTTTT	CASSAQGQGNTGELFF
TRBV6-5	TRBJ1-5	.	.	TGTGCCAGCAGGACAGGAGGCAATCAGCCCCAGCATTTT	CASRTGGNQPQHF
TRBV12-5	TRBJ2-1	.	.	TGTGCTAGTGGTTTGACTCTGCGGAATGAGCAGTTCTTC	CASGLTLRNEQFF
TRBV27	TRBJ1-5	.	.	TGTGCCAGCAGTCACCGCGGCAGCAATCAGCCCCAGCATTTT	CASSHRGSNQPQHF
TRBV5-4	TRBJ2-6	.	.	TGTGCCAGCAGATCCTCCGGGAGCTCTGGGGCCAACGTCCTGACTTTC	CASRSSGSSGANVLTF
TRBV7-6	TRBJ1-1	.	.	TGTGCCAGCAGCTTAGGCGAGGGCACTGAAGCTTTCTTT	CASSLGEGTEAFF
TRBV6-5	TRBJ1-4	.	.	TGTGCCAGCAGTTACTCTTGGGGGGTTAATGAAAAACTGTTTTTT	CASSYSWGVNEKLFF
TRBV7-9	TRBJ2-1	.	TRBD1	TGTGCCAGCAGCTCGGGGACAGGGATGAATGAGCAGTTCTTC	CASSSGTGMNEQFF
TRBV6-5	TRBJ1-4	.	.	TGTGCCAGCAGCCCCGGGACTGTCCTGGGGGAAAAACTGTTTTTT	CASSPGTVLGEKLFF
TRBV4-2	TRBJ1-6	.	.	TGTGCCAGCAGCCAAGATCCCCGGGGGACTGACGACCTCCACTTT	CASSQDPRGTDDLHF
TRBV7-2	TRBJ2-1	.	.	TGTGCCAGCAGCTTAGGGTGGGGCTCCACGATAGCAGGGGAGCAGTTCTTC	CASSLGWGSTIAGEQFF
TRBV5-5	TRBJ1-2	.	.	TGTGCCAGCAGCTTAGGGGCTAACTATGGCTACACCTTC	CASSLGANYGYTF
TRBV9	TRBJ1-4	.	.	TGTGCCAGCAGCGTAGCTTATGGGGGGTTTAATGAAAAACTGTTTTTT	CASSVAYGGFNEKLFF
TRBV7-8	TRBJ2-3	once	TRBD1	TGTGCCAGCAGCCCCCGACAGGGAAGCACAGATACGCAGTATTTT	CASSPRQGSTDTQYF